These 28 T cell receptor beta chains originate from one sample sequenced in a study of cytotoxic CD8 clonotypes in ibrutinib-treated CLL. The table came from immunoSEQ multiplex PCR; TCRdb's copy has only in-frame clones and leaves some out. The repertoire consists of about 300,000 clones, with around 76% occurring once and the leading ten covering roughly 5.7%. Material: PBMCs, obtained at disease progression, from a patient treated with ibrutinib. These receptors originate from a human donor with chronic lymphocytic leukemia.

CDR3 region: CASRGQVNQPQHF. In DNA form, the CDR3 reads TGTGCCAGCAGAGGACAGGTTAATCAGCCCCAGCATTTT. V usage is TRBV6-1 and J usage is TRBJ1-5, with 7 bases identical to TRBD1. J was trimmed by 4 bases and V by 6 bases; bases with no gene match: 3. The germline V gene encodes CDR1 MNHNS and CDR2 SASEGT. This CDR3 has 13 residues.

The gene calls are TRBV7-3 and TRBJ1-1; D ambiguous. Germline V gene lookup returns CDR1 SGHTA and CDR2 FQGTGA. This CDR3 region has 14 residues. Trimming stripped 2 bases from V and 0 bases from J, with 7 bases between. The CDR3 nucleotides are TGTGCCAGCAGCTTACGGGGTATGAACACTGAAGCTTTCTTT. This gives the protein CASSLRGMNTEAFF.

The chain employs TRBV2 and TRBJ1-2; 8 bases line up with TRBD1. The CDR3 length is 14 residues. Germline values: CDR1 SNHLY, CDR2 FYNNEI. V lost 4 bases and J lost 4; bases outside the gene matches: 5. CDR3 in amino acids: CASSGDRGGYGYTF. CDR3 nucleotides: TGTGCCAGCAGTGGAGACAGGGGAGGCTATGGCTACACCTTC. The entire variable domain, with the rest obtained from reference TRBV2 and TRBJ1-2, is as follows: EPEVTQTPSHQVTQMGQEVILRCVPISNHLYFYWYRQILGQKVEFLVSFYNNEISEKSEIFDDQFSVERPDGSNFTLKIRSTKLEDSAMYFCASSGDRGGYGYTFGSGTRLTVV.

The rearrangement joins TRBV11-2 to TRBJ1-5; TRBD1 is a possible D gene (5 bases). Per germline, CDR1 SGHAT and CDR2 FQNNGV. The CDR3 is 13 residues long. With 2 bases removed from V and 5 bases from J, the gap between germline ends came to 7 bases. CDR3 in DNA: TGTGCCAGCAGCTTAAGAGGGGATCAGCCCCAGCATTTT. It codes for CASSLRGDQPQHF.

The CDR3: CASSPRGTGGRKLFF. CDR3 in DNA: TGCGCCAGCAGCCCGCGAGGGACAGGGGGCAGGAAACTGTTTTTT. The V gene is TRBV5-1, the J gene TRBJ1-4, with 12 bases aligning to TRBD1. The CDR3 consists of 15 residues. J was trimmed by 11 bases and V by 4 bases; bases with no gene match: 9. Germline-derived CDR1 and CDR2 are SGHRS and YFSETQ.

This sequence joins TRBV29-1 and TRBJ2-1, with a weak D call TRBD1 (6 bases). Trimming pared 6 bases from V and 7 bases from J, leaving 16 bases between. The CDR3 sequence is 13 residues long. Germline assignment: CDR1 SQVTM and CDR2 ANQGSEA. The CDR3 bases are TGCAGCGTGGATAAACAGGGTGGGAATGAGCAGTTCTTC. Its protein is CSVDKQGGNEQFF.

This clone is a singleton in its sample. This chain joins TRBV7-3 and TRBJ2-7; D uncertain. The germline gives CDR1 SGHTA, CDR2 FQGTGA. CDR3 length: 14 amino acids. V shed 5 bases and J shed 1 base, with 12 bases lying between them. The CDR3 sequence is CASSLGPNSYEQYF. For the CDR3, the DNA is TGTGCCAGCAGCCTGGGCCCTAATTCCTACGAGCAGTACTTC.

The chain combines TRBV7-9 with TRBJ2-7; the match to TRBD1 covers 7 bases. The ends lost 1 base at V and 10 bases at J; junction bases unmatched: 4. The CDR3 is 12 residues long. Germline CDR1 SEHNR, CDR2 FQNEAQ (reference sequence). In nucleotides, the CDR3 is TGTGCCAGCAGCTTAGATCGACAGGGACAGTACTTC. It encodes CASSLDRQGQYF.

This clone was found once. The rearrangement links TRBV7-2 to TRBJ2-5; 12 positions agree with TRBD2. The CDR3 has 16 residues. Looked up from germline, CDR1 is SGHTA and CDR2 is FQGNSA. J gave up 7 bases and V 7 bases, and 13 bases lay outside the gene matches. CDR3 nucleotides: TGTGCCAGCAACTCCCTGCGGGCTAGCGGGAGGGGGACCCAGTACTTC. As protein: CASNSLRASGRGTQYF.

The genes are TRBV6-6 and TRBJ2-7; 9 positions agree with TRBD1. CDR1 and CDR2 from the germline V gene are MNHNY and SVGAGI (reference sequence). This CDR3 contains 15 residues. V lost 4 bases, J lost 5 bases, and 9 bases stayed unmatched. Written as DNA, the CDR3 is TGTGCCAGCAGTTTGGACAGGGGAATTTTGAACGAGCAGTACTTC. Its translation is CASSLDRGILNEQYF.

The J gene is TRBJ2-3, the V gene TRBV7-3; the match to TRBD1 covers 10 bases. V dropped 2 bases and J dropped 0; count of bases not matched to a gene: 5. The germline V gene encodes CDR1 SGHTA and CDR2 FQGTGA. There are 17 residues in the CDR3. The CDR3 loop is CASSLGTGATSTDTQYF. In DNA form, the CDR3 reads TGTGCCAGCAGCTTAGGGACAGGGGCCACTAGCACAGATACGCAGTATTTT.

This clone was detected once. The chain employs TRBV9 and TRBJ2-1; TRBD2 is a possible D gene (5 bases). This CDR3 is built from 15 residues. The V gene's germline CDR1 is SGDLS and CDR2 YYNGEE. V was pared by 4 bases and J by 8 bases, with 19 bases between. The CDR3 nucleotides are TGTGCCAGCAGCCCGTACGGGGTTTCGGTTGATGAGCAGTTCTTC. As protein: CASSPYGVSVDEQFF.

The genes are TRBV5-1 and TRBJ1-2, with 9 bases fitting TRBD1. This CDR3 spans 15 amino acids. Germline assignment: CDR1 SGHRS and CDR2 YFSETQ. V was pared by 0 bases and J by 3 bases, with 3 bases of the junction left unmatched. The CDR3 spells CASSLVTGGYYGYTF. CDR3 coding DNA: TGCGCCAGCAGCTTGGTTACAGGGGGCTACTATGGCTACACCTTC.

CDR3 in DNA: TGCAGCGTCGAGGGATCCTACGAGCAGTACTTC. Its translation is CSVEGSYEQYF. The chain recombines TRBV29-1 with TRBJ2-7; D is perhaps TRBD2 (5 bases). CDR1 and CDR2 from the germline V gene are SQVTM and ANQGSEA. V dropped 6 bases and J dropped 1 base, with 7 bases sitting between them. This CDR3 comprises 11 residues.

The rearrangement uses TRBV18 and TRBJ2-1, with 8 positions matching TRBD1. CDR1 KGHSH and CDR2 LQKENI come from the germline V gene. Unmatched junction bases numbered 7, after V lost 0 bases and J lost 6 bases. The CDR3 length is 16 residues. In nucleotides, the CDR3 is TGTGCCAGCTCACCACCGTCCAGGGGGCAGGTCAATGAGCAGTTCTTC. It yields the protein CASSPPSRGQVNEQFF. The full variable domain, with the rest looked up from reference TRBV18 and TRBJ2-1, is NAGVMQNPRHLVRRRGQEARLRCSPMKGHSHVYWYRQLPEEGLKFMVYLQKENIIDESGMPKERFSAEFPKEGPSILRIQQVVRGDSAAYFCASSPPSRGQVNEQFFGPGTRLTVL.

The table lists this clone with a count of one. The rearrangement joins TRBV9 to TRBJ1-2; maybe TRBD1 (6 bases). Germline V gene data show CDR1 as SGDLS and CDR2 as YYNGEE. The CDR3 runs to 13 residues. The V and J ends lost 4 bases and 4 bases respectively, with 11 bases between them. DNA for the CDR3: TGTGCCAGCAGCCCCGGACAGCCCTATGGCTACACCTTC. Its translation is CASSPGQPYGYTF.

The chain carries TRBV6-4 and TRBJ2-7; 8 bases match TRBD2. The CDR3 has 14 amino acids. In germline, CDR1 is MRHNA, CDR2 SNTAGT. With V trimmed by 4 bases and J by 3 bases, 5 bases remained unmatched. CDR3 nucleotides: TGTGCCAGCAGTGTCGTAGCGGGGCTCTACGAGCAGTACTTC. Its translation: CASSVVAGLYEQYF.

The V gene is TRBV6-6, the J gene TRBJ2-2, with D hard to call. V was cut by 6 bases and J by 6 bases, with 8 bases left in between. Germline V gene lookup returns CDR1 MNHNY and CDR2 SVGAGI (reference sequence). There are 12 residues in the CDR3. In DNA form, the CDR3 reads TGTGCCAGCAGCTCCTGGGCCGGGGAGCTGTTTTTT. This codes for CASSSWAGELFF.

CDR3 loop: CASSALTGGTSPLHF. The CDR3 region has the DNA TGTGCCAGCAGTGCCCTAACAGGGGGCACGTCACCCCTCCACTTT. This chain connects TRBV27 to TRBJ1-6, with 9 bases fitting TRBD1. J lost 10 bases, V lost 5 bases, and 9 bases had no gene match. From germline, CDR1 is MNHEY and CDR2 SMNVEV (reference sequence). The CDR3 has 15 residues.

CDR3 protein: CASRPGYRGSTNEKLFF. The CDR3 nucleotides are TGCGCCAGCCGCCCAGGCTACCGGGGGTCAACTAATGAAAAACTGTTTTTT. The chain links TRBV5-1 to TRBJ1-4; a weak D match, TRBD1 (5 bases). CDR1 and CDR2 (germline): SGHRS, YFSETQ. Trimming cost V 7 bases and J 0 bases, with 19 bases left between them. This CDR3 comprises 17 residues.

J is TRBJ1-5 and V is TRBV6-6, with a tentative D call TRBD1 (5 bases). The germline CDR1 and CDR2 sequences are MNHNY and SVGAGI (reference sequence). Between the trimmed V and J ends, which lost 5 bases and 4 bases, there was a span of 12 bases. This CDR3 has 14 residues. CDR3 loop: CASSMTDVNQPQHF. The CDR3 DNA reads TGTGCCAGCAGTATGACAGACGTTAATCAGCCCCAGCATTTT.

This clone was recorded a few times. This sequence joins TRBV14 and TRBJ2-3; 7 positions match TRBD2. Germline V lookup: CDR1 SGHDN, CDR2 FVKESK. Unmatched junction bases numbered 7, after V lost 4 bases and J lost 6 bases. CDR3 length: 14 residues. The CDR3 here is CASSRGDYKDTQYF. The CDR3 DNA sequence: TGTGCCAGCAGCCGCGGGGACTATAAGGATACGCAGTATTTT. The whole variable domain, filled in from reference TRBV14 and TRBJ2-3, reads EAGVTQFPSHSVIEKGQTVTLRCDPISGHDNLYWYRRVMGKEIKFLLHFVKESKQDESGMPNNRFLAERTGGTYSTLKVQPAELEDSGVYFCASSRGDYKDTQYFGPGTRLTVL.

The V and J genes are TRBV2 and TRBJ2-2; TRBD1 might be the D (7 bases). Trimming cost V 8 bases and J 2 bases, with 18 bases left between them. The CDR3 sequence is 16 residues long. CDR1 SNHLY and CDR2 FYNNEI come from the germline V gene. DNA for the CDR3: TGTGCCAGCTTAACGGGGGACAGCCGAAACACCGGGGAGCTGTTTTTT. Residues: CASLTGDSRNTGELFF.

This chain joins TRBV25-1 and TRBJ2-7; 10 bases are shared with TRBD2. There are 16 residues in the CDR3. Germline CDR1 MGHDK, CDR2 SYGVNS. V was pared by 2 bases and J by 3 bases, with 7 bases of the junction left unmatched. The CDR3 DNA follows: TGTGCCAGCAGTGAACTAGCGGGAGTTTCTAACTACGAGCAGTACTTC. This gives the protein CASSELAGVSNYEQYF.

This clone was observed a few times. The rearrangement uses TRBV7-9 and TRBJ2-1; D is uncertain. The germline V and J ends were trimmed by 5 bases and 2 bases, with 13 bases remaining between them. There are 15 residues in the CDR3. Germline CDR1 SEHNR, CDR2 FQNEAQ (reference sequence). CDR3 amino acids: CASSPPWAAYNEQFF. CDR3 nucleotides: TGTGCCAGCAGCCCCCCCTGGGCCGCCTACAATGAGCAGTTCTTC. The full variable domain, rest sourced from reference TRBV7-9 and TRBJ2-1, is DTGVSQNPRHKITKRGQNVTFRCDPISEHNRLYWYRQTLGQGPEFLTYFQNEAQLEKSRLLSDRFSAERPKGSFSTLEIQRTEQGDSAMYLCASSPPWAAYNEQFFGPGTRLTVL.

This clone occurred once. The DNA of the CDR3 is TGCAGCGTTAGAAGTCAGGCAGGAAATGAGCAGTTCTTC. It codes for CSVRSQAGNEQFF. The rearrangement links TRBV29-1 to TRBJ2-1; D gene uncertain. Germline CDR1 reads SQVTM; CDR2 reads ANQGSEA. The CDR3 contains 13 residues. The V gene lost 5 bases and the J gene lost 7 bases, with 15 bases spanning the gap.

V and J are TRBV9 and TRBJ2-2; D is perhaps TRBD1 or TRBD2 (5 bases each). Trimming shortened V by 0 bases and J by 2 bases, and 11 bases separated the two germline ends. Germline values: CDR1 SGDLS, CDR2 YYNGEE. This CDR3 contains 16 residues. The CDR3 coding sequence is TGTGCCAGCAGCGTAGGGCCGGGGACCAACACCGGGGAGCTGTTTTTT. It codes for CASSVGPGTNTGELFF.

In this sample, this clone turned up a few times. The J gene is TRBJ2-5, the V gene TRBV7-6, with 14 positions matching TRBD2. This CDR3 is built from 16 residues. V lost 1 base, J lost 4 bases, and 2 bases stayed unmatched. Germline V CDR1 and CDR2: SGHVS, FNYEAQ. CDR3 residues: CASSLVGLAGGETQYF. Here the CDR3 DNA reads TGTGCCAGCAGCTTAGTTGGACTAGCGGGGGGAGAGACCCAGTACTTC.